What follows are 30 T cell receptor beta chains derived from one specimen sequenced in a study of T cells in Graves' hyperthyroidism and ophthalmopathy. Amplified TCR beta CDR3 regions derived from RNA transcripts. TCR CDR3 regions were first amplified by RT-PCR with HTBI primers. Each CDR3 protein is one row after TCRdb ran MiXCR on the multiplex PCR reads. The repertoire holds approximately 400,000 distinct CDR3 sequences, with approximately 14% as singletons. The specimen was blood. The origin of the receptors is a woman between 18 and 30 years old with Graves' hyperthyroidism that later progressed to Graves' ophthalmopathy.

V and J are TRBV4-2 and TRBJ2-3, with TRBD2 matching 9 bases. With 4 bases clipped from V and 5 bases from J, the junction kept 10 bases outside the gene matches. In germline, CDR1 is LGHNA, CDR2 YNFKEQ. The length of the CDR3 is 16 residues. This CDR3 reads CASSLLSGSSKDTQYF. The DNA of the CDR3 is TGTGCCAGCAGCCTCCTTAGCGGGAGCTCGAAAGATACGCAGTATTTT.

This clonotype was seen at least ten times. V and J are TRBV25-1 and TRBJ2-3; 13 positions agree with TRBD2. The CDR3 has 17 residues. The V segment lost 4 bases and the J segment 5 bases; nucleotides outside the gene matches: 9. Germline V gene data show CDR1 as MGHDK and CDR2 as SYGVNS. The CDR3 loop is CASSVETSGRPRDTQYF. The DNA of the CDR3 is TGTGCCAGCAGTGTGGAGACTAGCGGGAGGCCAAGAGATACGCAGTATTTT.

Remarks on this clonotype: A clone one base away is much larger, so this may be a read error. This rearrangement joins TRBV12-3 or TRBV12-4 to TRBJ2-3, with TRBD2 as a possible D gene (6 bases). V dropped 1 base and J dropped 8 bases, with 10 bases sitting between them. The CDR3 loop spans 13 amino acids. This chain's CDR3 is CASSLGGTGTQYF. The DNA for the CDR3 is TGTGCCAGCAGTTTAGGCGGGACGGGTACGCAGTATTTT.

This clonotype occurred once. The genes are TRBV4-3 and TRBJ2-1; perhaps TRBD2 as D (5 bases). Trimming took 0 bases from V and 0 from J, leaving 12 bases between them. The CDR3 loop spans 17 amino acids. Germline values: CDR1 LGHNA, CDR2 YSLEER. The CDR3 DNA is TGCGCCAGCAGCCAAGAATGGCGAGGGAGCTCCTACAATGAGCAGTTCTTC. Amino acids: CASSQEWRGSSYNEQFF.

The V call is TRBV9, the J call TRBJ2-7, with a tentative D call TRBD2 (5 bases). Trimming removed 0 bases at V and 2 bases at J, with 9 bases between. The CDR3 extends over 14 amino acids. The germline V gene encodes CDR1 SGDLS and CDR2 YYNGEE. The DNA for the CDR3 is TGTGCCAGCAGCGTAGGGGCGGGCCCCTACGAGCAGTACTTC. Translating it yields CASSVGAGPYEQYF.

This clonotype was observed many times. This sequence joins TRBV7-2 and TRBJ2-1; TRBD1 agrees at 7 bases. The J segment lost 6 bases and the V segment lost 3 bases, leaving 8 bases of the junction unmatched. Germline loops: CDR1 SGHTA, CDR2 FQGNSA. The CDR3 is 15 residues long. The CDR3 sequence is CASSFSQAGGNEQFF. CDR3 DNA sequence: TGTGCCAGCAGCTTTTCGCAGGCAGGGGGCAATGAGCAGTTCTTC.

This clonotype showed up just a few times. The V call is TRBV14, the J call TRBJ2-2; no firm D call. The ends were cut back, 6 bases at V and 1 base at J, with 12 bases in the middle. The CDR3 spans 15 residues. Germline CDR1 and CDR2: SGHDN and FVKESK. Written as DNA, the CDR3 is TGTGCCAGCAGTCGCTCGGAGAGGAACACCGGGGAGCTGTTTTTT. The encoded protein is CASSRSERNTGELFF.

This clonotype was detected many times. This sequence joins TRBV30 and TRBJ2-1; maybe TRBD2 (5 bases). The germline gives CDR1 GTSNPN, CDR2 SVGIG (reference sequence). V dropped 2 bases and J dropped 8 bases, with 10 bases sitting between them. The CDR3 extends over 12 amino acids. The CDR3 DNA reads TGTGCCTGGAGTCTGGGAGAGGATGAGCAGTTCTTC. Translated: CAWSLGEDEQFF.

This clonotype was found many times. The chain links TRBV7-9 to TRBJ1-4; no definite D call. Germline V gene data show CDR1 as SEHNR and CDR2 as FQNEAQ (reference sequence). The CDR3 sequence is 13 residues long. V was cut by 1 base and J by 12 bases, with 12 bases left in between. The CDR3 DNA reads TGTGCCAGCAGCTTAGTCGGCCTAACAGAACTGTTTTTT. It codes for CASSLVGLTELFF. Full variable domain (rest looked up from reference TRBV7-9 and TRBJ1-4): DTGVSQNPRHKITKRGQNVTFRCDPISEHNRLYWYRQTLGQGPEFLTYFQNEAQLEKSRLLSDRFSAERPKGSFSTLEIQRTEQGDSAMYLCASSLVGLTELFFGSGTQLSVL.

This clonotype showed up many times. The rearrangement joins TRBV29-1 to TRBJ1-1, with 7 bases lining up with TRBD1. Trimming at V came to 0 bases and at J to 4 bases, leaving 11 bases not matched to a gene. Germline V gives CDR1 SQVTM, CDR2 ANQGSEA. The CDR3 covers 16 residues. CDR3 protein: CSVEELRQGGSTEAFF. DNA of the CDR3: TGCAGCGTTGAAGAATTGAGACAGGGCGGAAGCACTGAAGCTTTCTTT. The complete variable domain, with remaining parts taken from reference TRBV29-1 and TRBJ1-1, reads SAVISQKPSRDICQRGTSLTIQCQVDSQVTMMFWYRQQPGQSLTLIATANQGSEATYESGFVIDKFPISRPNLTFSTLTVSNMSPEDSSIYLCSVEELRQGGSTEAFFGQGTRLTVV.

This clonotype was found a few times. This chain joins TRBV27 and TRBJ2-1, with TRBD2 identical over 14 bases. V lost 5 bases and J lost 5; bases outside the gene matches: 8. Germline loops: CDR1 MNHEY, CDR2 SMNVEV (reference sequence). CDR3 size: 17 residues. This CDR3 is CASSAPRLAGGHNEQFF. The CDR3 DNA follows: TGTGCCAGCAGTGCCCCTCGACTAGCGGGAGGGCACAATGAGCAGTTCTTC.

This clonotype appeared many times. Written as DNA, the CDR3 is TGTGCCAGCAGCCAAGGGCGATGGGAAAAACTGTTTTTT. Encoded protein: CASSQGRWEKLFF. V usage is TRBV4-2 and J usage is TRBJ1-4; no reliable D call. Germline CDR1 is LGHNA and CDR2 is YNFKEQ. CDR3 length: 13 amino acids. The ends were cut back, 1 base at V and 8 bases at J, with 8 bases in the middle.

This clonotype has a count of ten or more. V is TRBV28 and J is TRBJ2-1; no firm D call. Trimming took 5 bases from V and 6 from J, leaving 11 bases between them. This CDR3 has 13 amino acids. Germline loops: CDR1 MDHEN, CDR2 SYDVKM. The CDR3 here is CASSPGRRNEQFF. CDR3 nucleotide sequence: TGTGCCAGCAGTCCCGGGCGGCGCAATGAGCAGTTCTTC.

This clonotype was counted ten times or more. The V call is TRBV28, the J call TRBJ2-1, with TRBD2 identical over 8 bases. The length of the CDR3 is 18 residues. J was trimmed by 0 bases and V by 3 bases; bases with no gene match: 10. Germline-derived CDR1 and CDR2 are MDHEN and SYDVKM. The CDR3: CASSFPAGASSSYNEQFF. In nucleotides, the CDR3 is TGTGCCAGCAGTTTCCCAGCGGGAGCTTCTAGCTCCTACAATGAGCAGTTCTTC. The variable domain in full, with the rest retrieved from reference TRBV28 and TRBJ2-1, is DVKVTQSSRYLVKRTGEKVFLECVQDMDHENMFWYRQDPGLGLRLIYFSYDVKMKEKGDIPEGYSVSREKKERFSLILESASTNQTSMYLCASSFPAGASSSYNEQFFGPGTRLTVL.

This clonotype has at least ten counts. The CDR3 here is CAGSSGSYEQYF. The CDR3 DNA sequence: TGTGCCGGATCTAGCGGCTCCTACGAGCAGTACTTC. V usage is TRBV28 and J usage is TRBJ2-7, with TRBD2 matching 7 bases. This CDR3 spans 12 amino acids. Germline trimming cut 11 bases from V and 0 bases from J; bases unmatched to any gene: 4. Germline CDR1 MDHEN, CDR2 SYDVKM.

This clonotype was observed a handful of times. This chain joins TRBV19 and TRBJ1-1; D perhaps matches TRBD1 (5 bases). V lost 2 bases and J 0 bases, leaving 10 bases between the germline ends. Per germline, CDR1 LNHDA and CDR2 SQIVND (reference sequence). The CDR3 consists of 15 residues. CDR3 sequence reads: CASSIRRQMNTEAFF. The CDR3 DNA follows: TGTGCCAGTAGTATACGGAGACAGATGAACACTGAAGCTTTCTTT.

The chain has TRBV6-1 and TRBJ2-5, with D unresolved. The length of the CDR3 is 15 residues. V lost 2 bases and J 3 bases, leaving 13 bases between the germline ends. Per the germline V gene, CDR1 is MNHNS and CDR2 is SASEGT. The CDR3 spells CASSEPSSREETQYF. DNA for the CDR3: TGTGCCAGCAGTGAACCTTCCTCGAGAGAAGAGACCCAGTACTTC.

The rearrangement links TRBV20-1 to TRBJ2-5; D is unclear. Germline V CDR1 and CDR2: DFQATT, SNEGSKA (reference sequence). V lost 5 bases to trimming and J lost 5 bases, with 9 bases between them. The CDR3 spans 11 residues. CDR3 DNA: TGCAGTGCTCTGGGCCAGGAGACCCAGTACTTC. Translated, it gives CSALGQETQYF.

In this sample, this clonotype turned up many times. The chain recombines TRBV12-3 or TRBV12-4 with TRBJ2-4; the match to TRBD1 covers 7 bases. The CDR3 length is 17 residues. V shed 6 bases and J 1 base; nucleotides not matched to a gene: 12. In DNA form, the CDR3 reads TGTGCCAGCAGCAGGACAGGCGACGACGCGGCCAAAAACATTCAGTACTTC. It encodes CASSRTGDDAAKNIQYF.

The chain joins TRBV7-8 to TRBJ2-7, with 8 bases matching TRBD1. There are 14 residues in the CDR3. Per germline, CDR1 SGHVS and CDR2 FQNEAQ. V lost 3 bases, J lost 2 bases, and 3 bases stayed unmatched. CDR3 DNA: TGTGCCAGCAGCTTCCGACAGGGGCCCTACGAGCAGTACTTC. It codes for CASSFRQGPYEQYF.

J is TRBJ1-1 and V is TRBV19; D is uncertain. The CDR3 extends over 14 amino acids. Germline V gene sequence: CDR1 LNHDA, CDR2 SQIVND (reference sequence). Trimming removed 5 bases from V and 1 base from J, with 11 bases in between. The CDR3 DNA sequence: TGTGCCAGTAGTCGGGTTCGAGCGAACACTGAAGCTTTCTTT. This encodes CASSRVRANTEAFF.

This clonotype was recorded many times. This chain joins TRBV20-1 and TRBJ2-3, with TRBD2 matching over 7 bases. CDR1 is DFQATT and CDR2 is SNEGSKA in the germline V gene (reference sequence). The J segment lost 6 bases and the V segment lost 1 base, leaving 13 bases of the junction unmatched. The CDR3 length is 16 residues. The CDR3 bases are TGCAGTGCTAGAGGGGTGCGGGAGCCTCATCTGGATACGCAGTATTTT. Protein product: CSARGVREPHLDTQYF.

At least ten counts were recorded for this clonotype. This sequence joins TRBV11-2 and TRBJ2-1, with TRBD1 matching over 9 bases. The germline CDR1 and CDR2 sequences are SGHAT and FQNNGV. This CDR3 region has 17 residues. Trimming took 5 bases from V and 3 from J; bases not matched to a gene: 11. The CDR3 spells CASSPGGVGQGYNEQFF. The CDR3 DNA sequence: TGTGCCAGCAGCCCGGGGGGTGTGGGACAGGGCTACAATGAGCAGTTCTTC.

CDR3 sequence: CASSPWDRVAGELFF. The CDR3 DNA sequence: TGTGCCAGCAGCCCCTGGGACAGGGTCGCCGGGGAGCTGTTTTTT. The chain joins TRBV7-9 to TRBJ2-2, with TRBD1 matching 9 bases. Germline lookup yields CDR1 SEHNR and CDR2 FQNEAQ (reference sequence). CDR3 size: 15 residues. The V and J ends lost 5 bases and 6 bases, in that order; junction bases with no gene match: 7.

This clonotype has only a few counts. This sequence joins TRBV5-5 and TRBJ1-3; D remains ambiguous. V gave up 2 bases and J gave up 4 bases, with 16 bases separating them. This CDR3 spans 16 amino acids. CDR1 and CDR2 (germline): SGHKS, YYEKEE (reference sequence). The CDR3 reads CASSFQPGSGGNTIYF. In DNA form, the CDR3 reads TGTGCCAGCAGCTTTCAACCGGGTTCAGGAGGAAACACCATATATTTT.

This clonotype was found many times. The chain employs TRBV18 and TRBJ1-3; 7 nucleotides align to TRBD1. The CDR3 sequence is 14 residues long. V lost 5 bases, J lost 2 bases, and 3 bases stayed unmatched. Germline values: CDR1 KGHSH, CDR2 LQKENI. The CDR3 nucleotides are TGTGCCAGCTCAACCCAGGGGGCTGGAAACACCATATATTTT. Amino acid sequence: CASSTQGAGNTIYF. The variable domain in full, completed from reference TRBV18 and TRBJ1-3, reads NAGVMQNPRHLVRRRGQEARLRCSPMKGHSHVYWYRQLPEEGLKFMVYLQKENIIDESGMPKERFSAEFPKEGPSILRIQQVVRGDSAAYFCASSTQGAGNTIYFGEGSWLTVV.

This clonotype was seen at least ten times. V is TRBV7-2 and J is TRBJ1-1; D is perhaps TRBD1 (6 bases). The CDR3 runs 13 residues. CDR1 is SGHTA and CDR2 is FQGNSA in the germline V gene. Trimming stripped 1 base from V and 8 bases from J, with 11 bases between. CDR3 in DNA: TGTGCCAGCAGCTTAGTCAGACAGGCAGAAGCTTTCTTT. It translates to CASSLVRQAEAFF.

This clonotype has ten or more counts. The chain carries TRBV28 and TRBJ1-1, with TRBD1 matching over 8 bases. The CDR3 covers 16 residues. Germline V gene lookup returns CDR1 MDHEN and CDR2 SYDVKM. With V trimmed by 5 bases and J by 1 base, 9 bases remained unmatched. The CDR3 sequence is CASSPNRGAKNTEAFF. Written as DNA, the CDR3 is TGTGCCAGCAGTCCTAACAGGGGGGCTAAGAACACTGAAGCTTTCTTT.

This clonotype has at least ten counts. V gene TRBV18 combines with J gene TRBJ2-5, with TRBD1 identical over 8 bases. The CDR3 runs 15 residues. CDR1 is KGHSH and CDR2 is LQKENI in the germline V gene. J gave up 5 bases and V 3 bases, and 8 bases lay outside the gene matches. The CDR3 protein is CASSPLDRVMETQYF. The CDR3 DNA reads as TGTGCCAGCTCACCTTTGGACAGGGTGATGGAGACCCAGTACTTC.

This clonotype has just a few counts. The rearrangement joins TRBV12-3 or TRBV12-4 to TRBJ1-6; 7 bases align to TRBD1. This CDR3 region has 17 residues. The V and J ends lost 5 bases and 2 bases, in that order; junction bases with no gene match: 9. The CDR3 loop reads CASSPETGRTYNSPLHF. As DNA, the CDR3 is TGTGCCAGCAGTCCGGAGACAGGGCGAACCTATAATTCACCCCTCCACTTT.